The 22 T cell receptor beta chains in this list originate from one sample, sequenced in a study of OX40 agonist ivuxolimab in advanced cancers. Sequencing was performed with immunoSEQ multiplex PCR; in TCRdb, only in-frame clones are kept and a portion is missing. The data show 25,000 to 35,000 clones, roughly 71% seen once. The material sequenced was CD4+ or CD8+ T cells sorted from blood, taken in a trial of the OX40 agonist ivuxolimab. Receptors originate from an adult with an advanced solid tumor such as melanoma, head and neck, liver or kidney cancer.

The CDR3 loop is CASSWGAGTEAFF. The CDR3 DNA sequence: TGTGCCAGCAGCTGGGGGGCAGGCACTGAAGCTTTCTTT. The V and J genes are TRBV11-3 and TRBJ1-1; TRBD1 is a possible D gene (6 bases). Trimming took 4 bases from V and 4 from J, leaving 10 bases between them. The length of the CDR3 is 13 residues. CDR1 and CDR2 from the germline V gene are SGHNT and YENEEA. The full variable domain, rest sourced from reference TRBV11-3 and TRBJ1-1, is EAGVVQSPRYKIIEKKQPVAFWCNPISGHNTLYWYLQNLGQGPELLIRYENEEAVDDSQLPKDRFSAERLKGVDSTLKIQPAELGDSAVYLCASSWGAGTEAFFGQGTRLTVV.

The genes are TRBV28 and TRBJ1-2; D gene unclear. Trimming took 7 bases from V and 0 from J, leaving 18 bases between them. This CDR3 has 16 residues. Germline V CDR1 and CDR2: MDHEN, SYDVKM. This chain's CDR3 is CASTDIRAASNYGYTF. The CDR3 DNA reads as TGTGCCAGCACCGACATCCGGGCAGCTTCTAACTATGGCTACACCTTC.

This clone was observed a handful of times. V usage is TRBV10-2 and J usage is TRBJ2-1; 8 nucleotides line up with TRBD2. The germline V gene has CDR1 WSHSY and CDR2 SAAADI. The V gene end was trimmed by 3 bases and the J gene end by 6 bases; junction bases not matched to a gene: 1. The CDR3 runs 13 residues. CDR3 coding DNA: TGCGCCAGCAGTGATGGGACTAGCAATGAGCAGTTCTTC. This codes for CASSDGTSNEQFF.

The chain carries TRBV11-2 and TRBJ2-1; 8 nucleotides match TRBD2. V lost 1 base and J lost 13; bases outside the gene matches: 6. This CDR3 is built from 13 residues. The germline CDR1 and CDR2 sequences are SGHAT and FQNNGV. The CDR3 loop reads CASSLGGGGTQFF. The CDR3 DNA follows: TGTGCCAGCAGCTTAGGAGGCGGGGGGACCCAGTTCTTC. The complete variable domain, with remaining parts taken from reference TRBV11-2 and TRBJ2-1, reads EAGVAQSPRYKIIEKRQSVAFWCNPISGHATLYWYQQILGQGPKLLIQFQNNGVVDDSQLPKDRFSAERLKGVDSTLKIQPAKLEDSAVYLCASSLGGGGTQFFGPGTRLTVL.

The chain links TRBV2 to TRBJ1-3; 7 bases are shared with TRBD1. V shed 6 bases, J shed 0 bases, and the junction held 5 bases outside the gene matches. CDR3 length: 15 amino acids. Germline-derived CDR1 and CDR2 are SNHLY and FYNNEI. The DNA of the CDR3 is TGTGCCAGCAGAACAGGGGTCTTCTCTGGAAACACCATATATTTT. Residues: CASRTGVFSGNTIYF.

This sequence joins TRBV7-9 and TRBJ2-3, with 7 nucleotides matching TRBD1. CDR3 size: 16 residues. Germline assignment: CDR1 SEHNR and CDR2 FQNEAQ (reference sequence). With 2 bases clipped from V and 1 base from J, the junction kept 6 bases outside the gene matches. The CDR3 coding sequence is TGTGCCAGCAGCTTACGGAAAGGGGGCGGCACAGATACGCAGTATTTT. Amino acid sequence: CASSLRKGGGTDTQYF.

The rearrangement links TRBV5-4 to TRBJ2-3; D ambiguous. CDR1 is SGHNT, CDR2 YYREEE, per germline (reference sequence). Trimming stripped 2 bases from V and 4 bases from J, with 8 bases between. The CDR3 consists of 13 residues. The CDR3 DNA follows: TGTGCCAGCAGCTTTTCCTGGGCAGATACGCAGTATTTT. Protein product: CASSFSWADTQYF.

This clone turned up a few times. The chain recombines TRBV19 with TRBJ1-5, with D possibly TRBD1 on 5 matching bases. The CDR3 is made up of 14 amino acids. Trimming stripped 7 bases from V and 4 bases from J, with 14 bases between. Germline CDR1 is LNHDA and CDR2 is SQIVND (reference sequence). The CDR3 region is CASNYGRGNQPQHF. CDR3 DNA sequence: TGTGCCAGTAACTATGGGAGGGGTAATCAGCCCCAGCATTTT. Filled out from reference TRBV19 and TRBJ1-5, the complete variable domain reads DGGITQSPKYLFRKEGQNVTLSCEQNLNHDAMYWYRQDPGQGLRLIYYSQIVNDFQKGDIAEGYSVSREKKESFPLTVTSAQKNPTAFYLCASNYGRGNQPQHFGDGTRLSIL.

This clone was found a few times. The chain has TRBV5-5 and TRBJ1-1; D might be TRBD1 (6 bases). Trimming shortened V by 2 bases and J by 8 bases, and 13 bases separated the two germline ends. Germline values: CDR1 SGHKS, CDR2 YYEKEE (reference sequence). The CDR3 runs 13 residues. The CDR3 DNA reads as TGTGCCAGCAGCTTTGAGGGACAAACGGAAGCTTTCTTT. The encoded protein is CASSFEGQTEAFF.

The rearrangement links TRBV28 to TRBJ1-3, with D unclear. Per the germline V gene, CDR1 is MDHEN and CDR2 is SYDVKM. This CDR3 region has 14 residues. CDR3 sequence reads: CAAGLAVSGNTIYF. The DNA for the CDR3 is TGTGCTGCCGGGTTAGCCGTCTCTGGAAACACCATATATTTT. Drawing the rest from reference TRBV28 and TRBJ1-3, the complete variable domain is DVKVTQSSRYLVKRTGEKVFLECVQDMDHENMFWYRQDPGLGLRLIYFSYDVKMKEKGDIPEGYSVSREKKERFSLILESASTNQTSMYLCAAGLAVSGNTIYFGEGSWLTVV.

The CDR3 protein is CSVVVNTEAFF. The CDR3 coding sequence is TGCAGCGTAGTAGTGAACACTGAAGCTTTCTTT. The rearrangement uses TRBV29-1 and TRBJ1-1; D remains unclear. CDR3 length: 11 amino acids. CDR1 is SQVTM, CDR2 ANQGSEA, per germline. V was shortened by 6 bases and J by 0 bases, with 5 bases between the two germline ends.

This chain connects TRBV5-4 to TRBJ1-2; D may be TRBD1 (5 bases). CDR3 length equals 14 residues. CDR1 and CDR2 from the germline V gene are SGHNT and YYREEE (reference sequence). Trimming removed 1 base at V and 2 bases at J, with 9 bases between. This CDR3 is CASSLLQANYGYTF. CDR3 bases: TGTGCCAGCAGCTTGTTACAGGCAAACTATGGCTACACCTTC.

Only one count was recorded for this clone. The genes are TRBV6-1 and TRBJ1-2; 8 bases are shared with TRBD1. The CDR3 has 15 residues. The trim removed 2 bases at V and 6 bases at J, leaving 8 bases unmatched. CDR1 and CDR2 from the germline V gene are MNHNS and SASEGT. The DNA for the CDR3 is TGTGCCAGCAGTGAACAGGGGGCCGGGAAGGATGGCTACACCTTC. Translation: CASSEQGAGKDGYTF.

The chain carries TRBV30 and TRBJ1-4; D gene unclear. The CDR3 extends over 11 amino acids. Per germline, CDR1 GTSNPN and CDR2 SVGIG (reference sequence). The V gene lost 5 bases and the J gene lost 4 bases, with 5 bases spanning the gap. CDR3 residues: CAWRGNEKLFF. For the CDR3, the DNA is TGTGCCTGGCGGGGTAATGAAAAACTGTTTTTT.

V and J are TRBV5-1 and TRBJ1-4; D is uncertain. CDR3 size: 15 residues. The V end lost 3 bases, the J end lost 0 bases, and 9 bases lay between the germline ends. From germline, CDR1 is SGHRS and CDR2 YFSETQ. CDR3 in amino acids: CASSYQFATNEKLFF. CDR3 DNA sequence: TGCGCCAGCAGCTACCAATTTGCAACTAATGAAAAACTGTTTTTT.

J is TRBJ2-3 and V is TRBV11-3; perhaps TRBD2 as D (5 bases). The CDR3 extends over 13 amino acids. The germline gives CDR1 SGHNT, CDR2 YENEEA. Trimming removed 4 bases at V and 6 bases at J, with 11 bases between. The CDR3 here is CASSSSPKDTQYF. CDR3 nucleotides: TGTGCCAGCAGCTCTAGCCCCAAGGATACGCAGTATTTT.

Comment on this clone: A much bigger clone sits one base away, suggesting this may be a read error. The J gene is TRBJ1-5, the V gene TRBV11-2, with 7 bases matching TRBD1. V dropped 6 bases and J dropped 3; count of bases not matched to a gene: 8. Germline CDR1 and CDR2: SGHAT and FQNNGV. This CDR3 is built from 15 residues. In DNA, the CDR3 is TGTGCCAGCAGTGAGGGGGCGGGGGTCAATCAGCCCCAGCATTTT. The encoded protein is CASSEGAGVNQPQHF.

This chain links TRBV5-1 with TRBJ2-5, with TRBD1 identical over 7 bases. CDR3 length: 13 amino acids. Germline CDR1 and CDR2: SGHRS and YFSETQ. J gave up 2 bases and V 10 bases, and 8 bases lay outside the gene matches. CDR3 bases: TGCGCCTGCCACAGGGGCGGACAAGAGACCCAGTACTTC. This codes for CACHRGGQETQYF.

The chain combines TRBV7-9 with TRBJ1-2; no reliable D call. This CDR3 contains 14 residues. The ends were cut back, 2 bases at V and 7 bases at J, with 14 bases in the middle. In germline, CDR1 is SEHNR, CDR2 FQNEAQ (reference sequence). The CDR3 sequence: CASSLTPREGGYTF. In nucleotides, the CDR3 is TGTGCCAGCAGCTTAACTCCCCGAGAAGGTGGCTACACCTTC.

The chain recombines TRBV6-1 with TRBJ1-2; 10 bases line up with TRBD1. The V gene end was trimmed by 6 bases and the J gene end by 3 bases; junction bases not matched to a gene: 7. CDR1 and CDR2 (germline): MNHNS, SASEGT. The CDR3 contains 15 residues. The DNA of the CDR3 is TGTGCCAGCAGGGGGGACAGGGGAAATGACTATGGCTACACCTTC. Translating it yields CASRGDRGNDYGYTF.

The rearrangement uses TRBV5-4 and TRBJ2-2; D unclear. Trimming removed 1 base from V and 0 bases from J, with 4 bases in between. The CDR3 sequence is 14 residues long. Germline V CDR1 and CDR2: SGHNT, YYREEE (reference sequence). CDR3 residues: CASSLPANTGELFF. CDR3 DNA: TGTGCCAGCAGCTTGCCGGCGAACACCGGGGAGCTGTTTTTT.

The chain recombines TRBV29-1 with TRBJ1-1, with 9 bases identical to TRBD1. The V segment lost 7 bases and the J segment 1 base; nucleotides outside the gene matches: 10. This CDR3 is 15 amino acids long. The V gene's germline CDR1 is SQVTM and CDR2 ANQGSEA. CDR3 loop: CSAYYRGPENTEAFF. CDR3 DNA: TGCAGCGCCTATTACAGGGGGCCCGAGAACACTGAAGCTTTCTTT.